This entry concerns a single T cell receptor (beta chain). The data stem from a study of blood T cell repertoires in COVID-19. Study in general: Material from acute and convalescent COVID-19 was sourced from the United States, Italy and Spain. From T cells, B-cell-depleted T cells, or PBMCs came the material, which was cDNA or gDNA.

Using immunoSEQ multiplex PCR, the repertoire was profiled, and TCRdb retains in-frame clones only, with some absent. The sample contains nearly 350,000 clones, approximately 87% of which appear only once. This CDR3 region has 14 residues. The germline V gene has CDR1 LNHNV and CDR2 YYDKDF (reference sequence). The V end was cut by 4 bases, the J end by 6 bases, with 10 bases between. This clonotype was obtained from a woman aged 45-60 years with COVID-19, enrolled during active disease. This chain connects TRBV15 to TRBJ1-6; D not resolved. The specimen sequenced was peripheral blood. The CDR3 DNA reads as TGTGCCACCAGCATACCGGGTCTTAATTCACCCCTCCACTTT. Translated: CATSIPGLNSPLHF.